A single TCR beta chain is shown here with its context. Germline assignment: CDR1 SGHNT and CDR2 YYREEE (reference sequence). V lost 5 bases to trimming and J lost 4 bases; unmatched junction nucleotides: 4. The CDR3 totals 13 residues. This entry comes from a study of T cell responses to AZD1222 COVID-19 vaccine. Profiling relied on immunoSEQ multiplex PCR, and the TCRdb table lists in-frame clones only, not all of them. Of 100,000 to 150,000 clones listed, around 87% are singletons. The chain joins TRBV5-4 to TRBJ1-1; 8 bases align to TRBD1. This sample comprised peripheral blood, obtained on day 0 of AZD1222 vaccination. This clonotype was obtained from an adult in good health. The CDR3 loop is CASSPGGGTEAFF. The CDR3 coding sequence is TGTGCCAGCAGTCCAGGGGGCGGCACTGAAGCTTTCTTT.